This T cell receptor (beta chain) was found in a study of beta chain features in type 1 diabetes. Every isolated RNA sample was fully reverse transcribed, so sequencing captured expressed TCRB transcripts. Data came from immunoSEQ multiplex PCR; TCRdb stores just in-frame clones and leaves some out. The table lists around 430,000 clones, about 29% of them singletons. The study's findings and limits: It was not settled here whether HLA type affects TCRB rearrangement. Within patients, naive, central memory and Treg TCRB repertoires seemed more similar than within healthy donors.

The table lists this clone with a few counts. As yet, its antigen is unknown. The CDR3 is made up of 13 amino acids. Germline V gene data show CDR1 as MNHEY and CDR2 as SVGAGI. Trimming removed 4 bases from V and 5 bases from J; junction bases left unmatched: 1. Using CD45RO/CCR7/CD25/CD127/CD95/CD27, CD4+ naive, central memory, regulatory and stem cell-like memory cells were sorted. The TCR originated in a man aged 18 to 29 in good health. V is TRBV6-5 and J is TRBJ1-1, with 10 positions matching TRBD1. Sequences were obtained from naive CD4+ T cells from blood. The CDR3 protein is CASSWDRGTEAFF. Here the CDR3 DNA reads TGTGCCAGCAGTTGGGACAGGGGAACTGAAGCTTTCTTT.